Below, one T cell receptor beta chain is given with its context. The antigen remains undetermined. This sample was taken from a study of T cells after yellow fever vaccination. Findings and limits, study-wide: Clonotypes found in both CD4 and CD8 compartments made up a small share. Weaker overall, the secondary response nonetheless peaked faster (day 5 versus 15).

By 5'RACE template switching, TCR cDNA was produced, with a universal primer site and UMIs added in the process. Each CDR3 protein is one row after TCRdb ran MiXCR on the 5' RACE reads. This sample yields approximately 70,000 distinct CDR3 sequences, of which approximately 6.1% are seen a single time; roughly 35% belongs to the top ten. CDR3 size: 14 residues. V shed 4 bases and J shed 6 bases, with 12 bases lying between them. The source is a man aged 18 to 30 who received the YFV17D yellow fever vaccine. This sequence joins TRBV12-3 or TRBV12-4 and TRBJ1-4; TRBD1 might be the D (5 bases). The specimen was CD8+ T cells sorted from PBMCs, collected more than 35 days after the first yellow fever vaccination. CDR3: CASSSRVLYEKLFF. The CDR3 DNA sequence: TGTGCCAGCAGTTCCAGGGTTTTATATGAAAAACTGTTTTTT.